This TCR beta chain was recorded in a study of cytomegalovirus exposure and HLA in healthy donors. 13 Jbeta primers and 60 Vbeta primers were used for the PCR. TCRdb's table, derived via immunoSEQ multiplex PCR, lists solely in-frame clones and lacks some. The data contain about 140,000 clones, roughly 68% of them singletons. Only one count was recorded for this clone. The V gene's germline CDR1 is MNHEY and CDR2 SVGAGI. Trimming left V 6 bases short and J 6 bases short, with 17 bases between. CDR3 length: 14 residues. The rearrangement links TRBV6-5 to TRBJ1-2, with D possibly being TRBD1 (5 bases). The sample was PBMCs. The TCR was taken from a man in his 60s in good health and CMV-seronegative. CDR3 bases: TGTGCCAGCAGACTAAGGGGAGGGAAGGATGGCTACACCTTC. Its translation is CASRLRGGKDGYTF.